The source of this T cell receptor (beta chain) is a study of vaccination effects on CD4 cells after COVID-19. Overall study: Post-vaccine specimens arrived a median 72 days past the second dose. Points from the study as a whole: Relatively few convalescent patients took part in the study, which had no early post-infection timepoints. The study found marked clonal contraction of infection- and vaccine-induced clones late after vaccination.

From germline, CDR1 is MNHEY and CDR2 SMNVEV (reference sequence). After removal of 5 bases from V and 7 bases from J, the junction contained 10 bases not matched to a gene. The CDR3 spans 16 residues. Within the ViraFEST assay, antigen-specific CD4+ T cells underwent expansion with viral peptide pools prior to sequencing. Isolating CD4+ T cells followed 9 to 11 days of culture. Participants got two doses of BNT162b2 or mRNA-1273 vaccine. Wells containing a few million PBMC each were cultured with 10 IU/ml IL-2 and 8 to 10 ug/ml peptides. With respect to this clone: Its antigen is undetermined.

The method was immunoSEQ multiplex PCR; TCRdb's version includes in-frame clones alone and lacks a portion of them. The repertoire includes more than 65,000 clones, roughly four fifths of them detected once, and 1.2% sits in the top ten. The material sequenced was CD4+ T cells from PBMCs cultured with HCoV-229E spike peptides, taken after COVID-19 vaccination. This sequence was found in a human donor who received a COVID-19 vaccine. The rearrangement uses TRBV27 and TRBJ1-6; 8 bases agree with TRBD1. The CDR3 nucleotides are TGTGCCAGCAGTGAGCAGGGGGCGTTAGTGAATTCACCCCTCCACTTT. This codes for CASSEQGALVNSPLHF.